Each of the 17 T cell receptor beta chains below was sequenced from the same sample in a study of blood T cell repertoires in COVID-19. Profiling relied on immunoSEQ multiplex PCR, and the TCRdb table lists in-frame clones only, not all of them. This repertoire shows tens of thousands of clones, roughly 84% found once; its top ten account for approximately 2.5%. The sequencing sample was made of peripheral blood. The receptors were sampled from a man aged 80 or over with active or convalescent COVID-19.

The chain links TRBV13 to TRBJ1-2; 9 positions agree with TRBD1. The CDR3 totals 14 residues. Germline-derived CDR1 and CDR2 are PRHDT and FYEKMQ (reference sequence). V trimming: 6 bases; J trimming: 7 bases; junction bases outside the gene matches: 9. As DNA, the CDR3 is TGTGCCAGCAGAAAAGCCGGGACAGGGTTTGGCTACACCTTC. This codes for CASRKAGTGFGYTF.

CDR3 in DNA: TGTGCCAGCAGGCTTAATAGCGGGAGGGCCCTGGGTGAGCAGTTCTTC. Protein product: CASRLNSGRALGEQFF. V usage is TRBV11-2 and J usage is TRBJ2-1; 11 bases map to TRBD2. Germline CDR1 and CDR2: SGHAT and FQNNGV. After removal of 6 bases from V and 9 bases from J, the junction contained 13 bases not matched to a gene. This CDR3 spans 16 amino acids.

CDR3 loop: CASSSRQGAGEAFF. The CDR3 DNA reads as TGTGCCAGCAGTTCCCGACAGGGGGCGGGTGAAGCTTTCTTT. The chain uses TRBV28 and TRBJ1-1, with 10 bases matching TRBD1. The CDR3 contains 14 residues. With V trimmed by 4 bases and J by 7 bases, 6 bases remained unmatched. Germline-derived CDR1 and CDR2 are MDHEN and SYDVKM.

The chain has TRBV20-1 and TRBJ2-3, with D uncertain. V lost 4 bases, J lost 2 bases, and 4 bases lay in between. CDR3 length: 11 amino acids. Germline values: CDR1 DFQATT, CDR2 SNEGSKA (reference sequence). This CDR3 reads CSATNTDTQYF. CDR3 sequence (DNA): TGCAGTGCTACTAACACAGATACGCAGTATTTT.

This chain uses TRBV7-9 with TRBJ2-3; 12 bases fit TRBD2. There are 17 residues in the CDR3. From germline, CDR1 is SEHNR and CDR2 FQNEAQ (reference sequence). V lost 5 bases to trimming and J lost 0 bases; unmatched junction nucleotides: 6. The CDR3 is CASSHRTSGISTDTQYF. CDR3 bases: TGTGCCAGCAGCCACCGGACTAGCGGGATAAGCACAGATACGCAGTATTTT. The variable domain in full, completed from reference TRBV7-9 and TRBJ2-3, reads DTGVSQNPRHKITKRGQNVTFRCDPISEHNRLYWYRQTLGQGPEFLTYFQNEAQLEKSRLLSDRFSAERPKGSFSTLEIQRTEQGDSAMYLCASSHRTSGISTDTQYFGPGTRLTVL.

The sample holds a few counts of this clone. This chain connects TRBV5-1 to TRBJ2-7; D possibly corresponds to TRBD2 (6 bases). In germline, CDR1 is SGHRS, CDR2 YFSETQ. V gave up 6 bases and J gave up 1 base, with 14 bases separating them. CDR3 length equals 14 residues. The CDR3 nucleotides are TGCGCCAGCACGGAGGGAAACCCGTCCTACGAGCAGTACTTC. This translates into CASTEGNPSYEQYF. Together with reference TRBV5-1 and TRBJ2-7, the CDR3 gives the full variable domain: KAGVTQTPRYLIKTRGQQVTLSCSPISGHRSVSWYQQTPGQGLQFLFEYFSETQRNKGNFPGRFSGRQFSNSRSEMNVSTLELGDSALYLCASTEGNPSYEQYFGPGTRLTVT.

This clone was observed a single time. V is TRBV7-6 and J is TRBJ1-2, with D unresolved. V was clipped by 5 bases and J by 1 base, with 8 bases between them. The germline CDR1 and CDR2 sequences are SGHVS and FNYEAQ. This CDR3 is built from 13 residues. CDR3 sequence (DNA): TGTGCCAGCAGCACAGACGGTAACTATGGCTACACCTTC. Its translation is CASSTDGNYGYTF.

The chain carries TRBV4-1 and TRBJ2-7; 8 bases fit TRBD1. The CDR3 is made up of 15 amino acids. V lost 1 base to trimming and J lost 5 bases; unmatched junction nucleotides: 7. CDR1 MGHRA and CDR2 YSYEKL come from the germline V gene. The DNA for the CDR3 is TGCGCCAGCAGCCAAGTCTCGGGACAGGTTAACGAGCAGTACTTC. It codes for CASSQVSGQVNEQYF.

This clone was observed a handful of times. The DNA for the CDR3 is TGCAGCGTTGAAACATCCTACGAGCAGTACTTC. Residues: CSVETSYEQYF. This sequence joins TRBV29-1 and TRBJ2-7; D call uncertain. Trimming stripped 2 bases from V and 1 base from J, with 3 bases between. Per germline, CDR1 SQVTM and CDR2 ANQGSEA. This CDR3 comprises 11 residues.

V and J are TRBV2 and TRBJ2-3; 12 bases are a match to TRBD2. The germline V gene encodes CDR1 SNHLY and CDR2 FYNNEI. The CDR3 has 17 residues. Losses at the gene ends were 10 bases for V and 2 bases for J; bases not matched to a gene: 13. CDR3 loop: CATSPSGGAVFTDTQYF. CDR3 DNA: TGTGCCACTTCACCTAGCGGGGGGGCTGTTTTCACAGATACGCAGTATTTT.

CDR3 amino acids: CSKSPRVETQYF. DNA of the CDR3: TGCAGTAAATCGCCCCGGGTTGAGACCCAGTACTTC. The chain uses TRBV29-1 and TRBJ2-5; D gene unclear. There are 12 residues in the CDR3. Germline V lookup: CDR1 SQVTM, CDR2 ANQGSEA.

The chain employs TRBV5-4 and TRBJ2-1; perhaps TRBD2 as D (6 bases). The CDR3 is made up of 14 amino acids. Between the trimmed V and J ends, which lost 7 bases and 9 bases, there was a span of 20 bases. Germline lookup yields CDR1 SGHNT and CDR2 YYREEE (reference sequence). CDR3: CASELGGLASEQFF. In nucleotides, the CDR3 is TGTGCCAGCGAACTGGGGGGTCTAGCCAGTGAGCAGTTCTTC.

This chain links TRBV27 with TRBJ2-3, with 10 bases identical to TRBD2. The CDR3 is made up of 14 amino acids. V lost 5 bases to trimming and J lost 4 bases; unmatched junction nucleotides: 3. Per the germline V gene, CDR1 is MNHEY and CDR2 is SMNVEV (reference sequence). This CDR3 is CASSQLAGADTQYF. CDR3 bases: TGTGCCAGCAGTCAGCTAGCGGGGGCAGATACGCAGTATTTT.

The J gene is TRBJ1-2, the V gene TRBV28; D unresolved. Trimming stripped 4 bases from V and 7 bases from J, with 22 bases between. This CDR3 has 16 amino acids. CDR1 and CDR2 from the germline V gene are MDHEN and SYDVKM. The CDR3 protein is CASSSTDGIGSGGYTF. The CDR3 DNA sequence: TGTGCCAGCAGTTCCACCGACGGGATTGGATCGGGTGGCTACACCTTC.

This chain links TRBV6-2 or TRBV6-3 with TRBJ1-5, with D perhaps matching TRBD1 (5 bases). This CDR3 comprises 16 residues. V was clipped by 0 bases and J by 3 bases, with 12 bases between them. Looked up from germline, CDR1 is MNHEY and CDR2 is SVGEGT. The CDR3 nucleotides read TGTGCCAGCAGTTACTCGACTCAGGGTGCCAATCAGCCCCAGCATTTT. Translated: CASSYSTQGANQPQHF.

The chain is built from TRBV5-1 and TRBJ2-3; 8 nucleotides line up with TRBD2. The CDR3 is 16 residues long. The germline CDR1 and CDR2 sequences are SGHRS and YFSETQ. Losses at the gene ends were 0 bases for V and 4 bases for J; bases not matched to a gene: 7. The CDR3 loop reads CASSLAGGGFSDTQYF. The CDR3 DNA sequence: TGCGCCAGCAGCTTGGCCGGCGGGGGGTTTTCAGATACGCAGTATTTT.

V is TRBV6-5 and J is TRBJ2-7, with D tentatively TRBD1 (6 bases). With 5 bases removed from V and 2 bases from J, the gap between germline ends came to 16 bases. The CDR3 covers 15 residues. Germline V gene sequence: CDR1 MNHEY, CDR2 SVGAGI. The CDR3 DNA reads TGTGCCAGCAGTCTTGAGCGGACAGCAGCCTACGAGCAGTACTTC. Translation: CASSLERTAAYEQYF.